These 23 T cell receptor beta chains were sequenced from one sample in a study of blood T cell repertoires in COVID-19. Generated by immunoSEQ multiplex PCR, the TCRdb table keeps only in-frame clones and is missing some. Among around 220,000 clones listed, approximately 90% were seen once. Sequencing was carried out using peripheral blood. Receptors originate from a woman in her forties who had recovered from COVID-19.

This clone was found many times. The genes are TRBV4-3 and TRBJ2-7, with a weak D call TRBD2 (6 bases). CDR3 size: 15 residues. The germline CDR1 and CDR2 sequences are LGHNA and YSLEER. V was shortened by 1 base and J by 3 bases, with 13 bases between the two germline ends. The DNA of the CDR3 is TGCGCCAGCAGCCAAGGGAGGGACTTTTTCTACGAGCAGTACTTC. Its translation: CASSQGRDFFYEQYF.

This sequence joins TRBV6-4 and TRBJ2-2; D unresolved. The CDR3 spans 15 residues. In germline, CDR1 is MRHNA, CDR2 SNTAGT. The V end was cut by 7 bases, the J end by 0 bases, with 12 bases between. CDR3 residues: CASKPSATNTGELFF. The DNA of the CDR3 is TGTGCCAGCAAGCCCAGCGCGACGAACACCGGGGAGCTGTTTTTT.

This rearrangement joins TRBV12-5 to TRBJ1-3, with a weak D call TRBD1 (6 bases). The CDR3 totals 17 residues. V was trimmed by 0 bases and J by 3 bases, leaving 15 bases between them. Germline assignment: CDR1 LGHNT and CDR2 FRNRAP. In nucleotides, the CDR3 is TGTGCTAGTGGTTTGGTACAGGGCAGGGTGTATGGAAACACCATATATTTT. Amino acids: CASGLVQGRVYGNTIYF.

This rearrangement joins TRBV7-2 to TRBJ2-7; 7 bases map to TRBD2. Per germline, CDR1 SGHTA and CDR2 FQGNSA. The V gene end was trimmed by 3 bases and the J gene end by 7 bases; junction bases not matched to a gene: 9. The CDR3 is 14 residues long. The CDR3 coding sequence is TGTGCCAGCAGCTTGAGTTGGGGGGGTCGGGAGCAGTACTTC. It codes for CASSLSWGGREQYF.

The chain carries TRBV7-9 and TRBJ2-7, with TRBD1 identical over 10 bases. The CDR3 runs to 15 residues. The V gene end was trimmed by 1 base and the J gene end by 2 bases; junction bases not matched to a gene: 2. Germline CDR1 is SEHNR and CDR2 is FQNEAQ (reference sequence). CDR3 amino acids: CASSLGTGGPYEQYF. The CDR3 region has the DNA TGTGCCAGCAGCTTAGGGACAGGGGGGCCCTACGAGCAGTACTTC.

The CDR3 here is CASGGTGNTGELFF. DNA of the CDR3: TGTGCCAGCGGCGGGACAGGGAACACCGGGGAGCTGTTTTTT. This chain joins TRBV10-3 and TRBJ2-2; 8 nucleotides agree with TRBD1. Germline CDR1 reads ENHRY; CDR2 reads SYGVKD. This CDR3 has 14 amino acids. With V trimmed by 10 bases and J by 1 base, 5 bases remained unmatched.

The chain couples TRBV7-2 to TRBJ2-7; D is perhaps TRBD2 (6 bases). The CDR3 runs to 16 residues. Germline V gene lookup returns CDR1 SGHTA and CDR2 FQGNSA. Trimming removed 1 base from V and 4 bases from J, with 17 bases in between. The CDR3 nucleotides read TGTGCCAGCAGCTTAGTGGGCGGCGGGGCCGCGTACGAGCAGTACTTC. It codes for CASSLVGGGAAYEQYF.

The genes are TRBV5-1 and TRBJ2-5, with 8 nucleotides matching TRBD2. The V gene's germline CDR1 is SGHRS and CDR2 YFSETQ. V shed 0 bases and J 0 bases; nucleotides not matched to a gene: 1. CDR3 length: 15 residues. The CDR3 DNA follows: TGCGCCAGCAGCTTGGGACTAGCGTACCAAGAGACCCAGTACTTC. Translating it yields CASSLGLAYQETQYF.

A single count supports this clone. Written as DNA, the CDR3 is TGTGCCAGCAGGGATACAGGGGGGCCGAACTATGGCTACACCTTC. Protein sequence: CASRDTGGPNYGYTF. The chain links TRBV6-5 to TRBJ1-2; 8 bases agree with TRBD1. Germline CDR1 MNHEY, CDR2 SVGAGI. CDR3 length equals 15 residues. V lost 6 bases, J lost 2 bases, and 8 bases stayed unmatched.

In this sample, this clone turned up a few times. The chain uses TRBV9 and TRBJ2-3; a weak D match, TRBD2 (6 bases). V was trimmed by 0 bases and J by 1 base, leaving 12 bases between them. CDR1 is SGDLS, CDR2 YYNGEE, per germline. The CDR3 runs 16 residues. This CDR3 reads CASSVEFGSGTDTQYF. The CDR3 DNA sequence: TGTGCCAGCAGCGTAGAGTTCGGGAGCGGCACAGATACGCAGTATTTT.

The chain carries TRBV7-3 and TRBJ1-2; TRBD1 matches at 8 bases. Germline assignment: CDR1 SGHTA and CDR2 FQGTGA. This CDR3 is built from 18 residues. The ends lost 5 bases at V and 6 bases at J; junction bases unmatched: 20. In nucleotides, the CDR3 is TGTGCCAGCAGCCCCCGGACAGGGCGACATAAACTCCCCCATGGCTACACCTTC. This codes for CASSPRTGRHKLPHGYTF.

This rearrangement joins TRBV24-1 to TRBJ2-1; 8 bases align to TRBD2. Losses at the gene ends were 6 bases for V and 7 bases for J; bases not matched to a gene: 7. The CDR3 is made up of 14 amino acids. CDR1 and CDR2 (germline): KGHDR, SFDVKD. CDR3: CATSLAGQRNEQFF. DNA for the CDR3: TGTGCCACCAGTTTAGCGGGACAACGGAATGAGCAGTTCTTC.

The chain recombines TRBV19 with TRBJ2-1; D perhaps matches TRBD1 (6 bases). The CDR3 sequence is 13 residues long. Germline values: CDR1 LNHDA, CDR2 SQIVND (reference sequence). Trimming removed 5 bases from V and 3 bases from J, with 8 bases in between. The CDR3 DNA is TGTGCCAGTAGTGGACAGATCTACAATGAGCAGTTCTTC. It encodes CASSGQIYNEQFF.

This CDR3 is CASSLGRTGSPQHF. The CDR3 nucleotides read TGCGCCAGCAGTTTGGGGAGAACGGGCTCGCCCCAGCATTTT. The genes are TRBV10-2 and TRBJ1-5, with D unresolved. Trimming cost V 5 bases and J 9 bases, with 17 bases left between them. This CDR3 is 14 amino acids long. Germline V lookup: CDR1 WSHSY, CDR2 SAAADI.

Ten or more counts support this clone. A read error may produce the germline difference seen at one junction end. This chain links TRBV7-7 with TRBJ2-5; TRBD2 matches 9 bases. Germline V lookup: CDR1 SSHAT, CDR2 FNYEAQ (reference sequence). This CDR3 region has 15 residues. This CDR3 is CASSLAGARGETQYF. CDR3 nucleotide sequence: TGTGCTAGCAGCTTAGCGGGGGCGCGGGGGGAGACCCAGTACTTC.

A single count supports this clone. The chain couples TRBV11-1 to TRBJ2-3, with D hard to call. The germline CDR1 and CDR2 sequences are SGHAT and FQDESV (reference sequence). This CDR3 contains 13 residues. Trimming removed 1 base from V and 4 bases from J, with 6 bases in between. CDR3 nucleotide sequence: TGTGCCAGCAGCTTAGTTATCTCAGATACGCAGTATTTT. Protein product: CASSLVISDTQYF.

This chain's CDR3 is CASSALSTGYEKLFF. DNA for the CDR3: TGTGCCAGTAGTGCACTCTCGACAGGGTATGAAAAACTGTTTTTT. This sequence joins TRBV19 and TRBJ1-4; 7 nucleotides agree with TRBD1. The length of the CDR3 is 15 residues. Germline CDR1 LNHDA, CDR2 SQIVND (reference sequence). V was clipped by 5 bases and J by 6 bases; unmatched bases: 9.

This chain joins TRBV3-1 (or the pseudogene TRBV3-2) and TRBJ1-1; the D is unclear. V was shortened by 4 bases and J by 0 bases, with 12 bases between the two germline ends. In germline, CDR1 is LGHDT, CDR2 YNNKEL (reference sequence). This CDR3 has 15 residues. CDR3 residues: CASSLLLRVNTEAFF. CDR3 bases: TGTGCCAGCAGCCTCCTGTTGAGGGTGAACACTGAAGCTTTCTTT.

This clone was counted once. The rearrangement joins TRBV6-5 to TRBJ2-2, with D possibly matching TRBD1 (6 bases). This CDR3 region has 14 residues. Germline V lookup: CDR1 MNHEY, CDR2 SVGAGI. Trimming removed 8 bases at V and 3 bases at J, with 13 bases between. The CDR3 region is CASVRQDHTGELFF. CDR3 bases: TGTGCCAGCGTTCGACAGGATCACACCGGGGAGCTGTTTTTT.

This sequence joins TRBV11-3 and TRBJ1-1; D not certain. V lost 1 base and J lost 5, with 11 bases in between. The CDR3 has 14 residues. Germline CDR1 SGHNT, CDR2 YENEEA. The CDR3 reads CASSLGSGKTEAFF. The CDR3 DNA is TGTGCCAGCAGCTTAGGATCGGGGAAAACTGAAGCTTTCTTT.

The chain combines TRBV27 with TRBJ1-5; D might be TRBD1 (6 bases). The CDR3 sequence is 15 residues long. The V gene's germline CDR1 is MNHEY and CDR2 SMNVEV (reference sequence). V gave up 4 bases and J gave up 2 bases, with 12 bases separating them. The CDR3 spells CASSWRGGGNQPQHF. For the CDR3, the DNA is TGTGCCAGCAGTTGGAGGGGGGGCGGCAATCAGCCCCAGCATTTT.

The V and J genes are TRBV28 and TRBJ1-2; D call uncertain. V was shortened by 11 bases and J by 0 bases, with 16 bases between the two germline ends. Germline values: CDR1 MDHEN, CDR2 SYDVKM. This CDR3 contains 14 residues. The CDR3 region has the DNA TGTGCCGTTCTCTCCCGGGGAACTAACTATGGCTACACCTTC. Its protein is CAVLSRGTNYGYTF.

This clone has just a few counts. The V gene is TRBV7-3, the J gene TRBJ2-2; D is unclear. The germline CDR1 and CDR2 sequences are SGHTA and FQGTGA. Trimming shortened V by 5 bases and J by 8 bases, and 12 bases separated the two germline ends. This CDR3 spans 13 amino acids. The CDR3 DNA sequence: TGTGCCAGCAGCCCTCTACGAGGAGGGGAGCTGTTTTTT. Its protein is CASSPLRGGELFF.